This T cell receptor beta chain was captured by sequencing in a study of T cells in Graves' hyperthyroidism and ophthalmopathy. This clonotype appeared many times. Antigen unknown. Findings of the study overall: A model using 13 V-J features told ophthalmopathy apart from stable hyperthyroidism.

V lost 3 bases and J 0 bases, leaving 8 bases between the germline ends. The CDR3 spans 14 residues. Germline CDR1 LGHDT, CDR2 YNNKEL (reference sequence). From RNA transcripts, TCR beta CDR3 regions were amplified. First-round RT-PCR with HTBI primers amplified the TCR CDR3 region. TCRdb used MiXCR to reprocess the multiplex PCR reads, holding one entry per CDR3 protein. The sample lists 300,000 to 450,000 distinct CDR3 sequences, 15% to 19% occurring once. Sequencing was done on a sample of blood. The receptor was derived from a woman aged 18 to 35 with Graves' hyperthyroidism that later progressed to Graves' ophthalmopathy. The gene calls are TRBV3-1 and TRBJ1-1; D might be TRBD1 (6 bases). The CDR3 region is CASSHGGVNTEAFF. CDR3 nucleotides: TGTGCCAGCAGCCACGGGGGCGTGAACACTGAAGCTTTCTTT.